The 10 T cell receptor beta chains listed next were all sequenced from one sample in a study of blood T cells in healthy people across ages. Alongside a J-beta primer mix, a sample-barcoded 5' primer served in a second PCR lasting about 7 to 11 cycles. TCRdb processed the 5' RACE reads anew with MiXCR; each CDR3 protein has one entry. The profile shows about 1.6 million distinct CDR3 sequences, approximately 32% of them singletons. Sequencing used blood. Receptors were obtained from a woman aged 25-40 years in good health.

The V call is TRBV20-1, the J call TRBJ2-1; TRBD2 matches at 9 bases. The CDR3 consists of 18 residues. Germline CDR1 and CDR2: DFQATT and SNEGSKA (reference sequence). V shed 6 bases and J 0 bases; nucleotides not matched to a gene: 15. CDR3 residues: CSADRESSGTGSYNEQFF. DNA for the CDR3: TGCAGTGCCGATAGGGAGTCTAGCGGGACGGGCTCCTACAATGAGCAGTTCTTC.

CDR3 loop: CASSRGDINTEAFF. CDR3 nucleotide sequence: TGTGCCAGCAGCCGGGGGGATATTAACACTGAAGCTTTCTTT. The chain has TRBV6-1 and TRBJ1-1; TRBD1 might be the D (5 bases). The CDR3 loop spans 14 amino acids. Germline CDR1 MNHNS, CDR2 SASEGT. Trimming pared 6 bases from V and 2 bases from J, leaving 13 bases between.

This chain joins TRBV6-1 and TRBJ1-2; 7 bases map to TRBD1. Trimming removed 6 bases from V and 7 bases from J; junction bases left unmatched: 8. Germline V gene lookup returns CDR1 MNHNS and CDR2 SASEGT. The CDR3 length is 13 residues. The CDR3 region has the DNA TGTGCCAGCAGCGGCAGGGGGACGGGTGGCTACACCTTC. Its translation is CASSGRGTGGYTF.

The chain is built from TRBV10-2 and TRBJ2-7; TRBD2 agrees at 7 bases. J was trimmed by 4 bases and V by 3 bases; bases with no gene match: 9. The length of the CDR3 is 15 residues. From germline, CDR1 is WSHSY and CDR2 SAAADI. CDR3 in DNA: TGCGCCAGCAGTGAACCGGGACTACCCTCGTACGAGCAGTACTTC. Its protein product is CASSEPGLPSYEQYF.

The chain employs TRBV18 and TRBJ2-2, with D hard to call. Germline V CDR1 and CDR2: KGHSH, LQKENI. The CDR3 is 17 residues long. Trimming took 6 bases from V and 0 from J, leaving 17 bases between them. This CDR3 is CASSPVGGTANTGELFF. The CDR3, as DNA: TGTGCCAGCTCGCCCGTGGGTGGCACAGCGAACACCGGGGAGCTGTTTTTT.

This chain joins TRBV10-3 and TRBJ2-2; 7 bases are shared with TRBD2. CDR1 ENHRY and CDR2 SYGVKD come from the germline V gene. J gave up 2 bases and V 2 bases, and 5 bases lay outside the gene matches. The CDR3 loop spans 16 amino acids. CDR3 in DNA: TGTGCCATCAGTGAGACGGGACTAATAAACACCGGGGAGCTGTTTTTT. This sequence encodes CAISETGLINTGELFF.

This clonotype was detected only a few times. The rearrangement uses TRBV6-5 and TRBJ2-1, with 12 bases that match TRBD1. The V segment lost 6 bases and the J segment 9 bases; nucleotides outside the gene matches: 9. This CDR3 is built from 15 residues. CDR1 and CDR2 (germline): MNHEY, SVGAGI. CDR3 nucleotides: TGTGCCAGCAGCCGGGGGGACAGGGGGCACGGTGAGCAGTTCTTC. Its translation: CASSRGDRGHGEQFF.

This clonotype was recorded a few times. V is TRBV7-9 and J is TRBJ2-5, with D perhaps TRBD1 (6 bases). Deletions cut 5 bases from V and 5 bases from J, with 21 bases between. CDR1 is SEHNR and CDR2 is FQNEAQ in the germline V gene (reference sequence). The CDR3 loop spans 16 amino acids. The CDR3 coding sequence is TGTGCCAGCAGCGACCTAACCAAACAGGGTGGGGAGACCCAGTACTTC. Protein: CASSDLTKQGGETQYF. The entire variable domain, with the rest obtained from reference TRBV7-9 and TRBJ2-5, is as follows: DTGVSQNPRHKITKRGQNVTFRCDPISEHNRLYWYRQTLGQGPEFLTYFQNEAQLEKSRLLSDRFSAERPKGSFSTLEIQRTEQGDSAMYLCASSDLTKQGGETQYFGPGTRLLVL.

V gene TRBV5-1 combines with J gene TRBJ2-3, with D unclear. Germline V lookup: CDR1 SGHRS, CDR2 YFSETQ. Trimming pared 3 bases from V and 6 bases from J, leaving 14 bases between. This CDR3 is built from 14 residues. CDR3 DNA sequence: TGCGCCAGCAGCTCGGACCCCCCGGTGGATACGCAGTATTTT. This codes for CASSSDPPVDTQYF.

The V and J genes are TRBV6-2 or TRBV6-3 and TRBJ2-1, with no clear D. This CDR3 spans 16 amino acids. Looked up from germline, CDR1 is MNHEY and CDR2 is SVGEGT. V gave up 5 bases and J gave up 0 bases, with 14 bases separating them. The CDR3 region has the DNA TGTGCCAGCAGTCCCCCACAGTTGAGCTCCTACAATGAGCAGTTCTTC. Its translation: CASSPPQLSSYNEQFF.